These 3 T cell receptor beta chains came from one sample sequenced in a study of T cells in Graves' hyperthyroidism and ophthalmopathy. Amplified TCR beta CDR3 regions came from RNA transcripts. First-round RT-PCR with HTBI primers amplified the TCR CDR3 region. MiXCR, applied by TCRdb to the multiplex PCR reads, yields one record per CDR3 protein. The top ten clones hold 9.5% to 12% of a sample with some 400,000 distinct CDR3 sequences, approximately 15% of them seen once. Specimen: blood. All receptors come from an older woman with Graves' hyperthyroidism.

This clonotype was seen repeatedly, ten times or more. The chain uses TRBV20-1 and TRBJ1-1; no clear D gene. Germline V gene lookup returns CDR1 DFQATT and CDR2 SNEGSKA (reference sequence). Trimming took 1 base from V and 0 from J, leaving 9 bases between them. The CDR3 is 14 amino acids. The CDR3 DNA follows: TGCAGTGCTAGAGTTGGTGGCGTGAACACTGAAGCTTTCTTT. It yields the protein CSARVGGVNTEAFF.

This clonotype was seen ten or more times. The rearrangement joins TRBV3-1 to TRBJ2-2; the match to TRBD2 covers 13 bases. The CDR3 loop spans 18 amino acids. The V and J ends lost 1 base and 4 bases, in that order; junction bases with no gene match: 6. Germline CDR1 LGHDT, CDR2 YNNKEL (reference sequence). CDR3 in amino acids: CASSQVGLAGAGTGELFF. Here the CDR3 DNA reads TGTGCCAGCAGCCAAGTTGGACTAGCGGGAGCGGGCACCGGGGAGCTGTTTTTT. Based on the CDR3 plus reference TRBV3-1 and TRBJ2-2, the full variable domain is DTAVSQTPKYLVTQMGNDKSIKCEQNLGHDTMYWYKQDSKKFLKIMFSYNNKELIINETVPNRFSPKSPDKAHLNLHINSLELGDSAVYFCASSQVGLAGAGTGELFFGEGSRLTVL.

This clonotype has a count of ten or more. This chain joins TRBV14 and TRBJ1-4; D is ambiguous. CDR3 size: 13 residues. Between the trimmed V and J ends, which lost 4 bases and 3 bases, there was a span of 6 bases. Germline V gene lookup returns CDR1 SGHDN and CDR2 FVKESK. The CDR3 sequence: CASSLRPNEKLFF. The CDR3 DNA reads TGTGCCAGCAGCCTTAGGCCTAATGAAAAACTGTTTTTT.